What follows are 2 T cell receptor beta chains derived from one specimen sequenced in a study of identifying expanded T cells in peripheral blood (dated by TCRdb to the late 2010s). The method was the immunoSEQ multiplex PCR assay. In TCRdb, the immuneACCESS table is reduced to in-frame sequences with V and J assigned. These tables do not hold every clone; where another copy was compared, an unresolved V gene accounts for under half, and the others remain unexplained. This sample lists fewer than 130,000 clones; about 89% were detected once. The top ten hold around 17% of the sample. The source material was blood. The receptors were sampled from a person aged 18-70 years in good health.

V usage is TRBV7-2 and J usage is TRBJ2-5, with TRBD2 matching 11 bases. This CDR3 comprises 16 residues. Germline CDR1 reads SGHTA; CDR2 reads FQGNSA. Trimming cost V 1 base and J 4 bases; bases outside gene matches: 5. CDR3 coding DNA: TGTGCCAGCAGCTTAGTAGGACTAGCGGGCAGAGAGACCCAGTACTTC. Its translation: CASSLVGLAGRETQYF.

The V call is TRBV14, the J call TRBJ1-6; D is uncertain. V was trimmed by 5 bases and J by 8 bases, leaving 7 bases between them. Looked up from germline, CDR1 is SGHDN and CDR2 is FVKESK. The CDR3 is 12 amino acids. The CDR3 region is CASSFGDSPLHF. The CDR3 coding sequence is TGTGCCAGCAGCTTCGGGGATTCACCCCTCCACTTT.